This T cell receptor (beta chain) was retrieved from a study of cytotoxic CD8 clonotypes in ibrutinib-treated CLL. Whole-study context: Among the samples, the mean was roughly 260,000 productive templates and roughly 100,000 productive rearrangements.

Germline loops: CDR1 SGHRS, CDR2 YFSETQ. V dropped 0 bases and J dropped 6; count of bases not matched to a gene: 0. The length of the CDR3 is 14 residues. Sequencing was performed with immunoSEQ multiplex PCR; in TCRdb, only in-frame clones are kept and a portion is missing. This table holds approximately 190,000 clones, just under 80% found once. The TCR was taken from a human donor with chronic lymphocytic leukemia. The sample consisted of PBMCs, taken after 12 months of ibrutinib treatment. The V gene is TRBV5-1, the J gene TRBJ1-6; 7 bases fit TRBD1. This CDR3 is CASSLGQGNSPLHF. CDR3 DNA sequence: TGCGCCAGCAGCTTGGGACAGGGTAATTCACCCCTCCACTTT.